This TCR beta chain was documented in a study of T cell responses to AZD1222 COVID-19 vaccine (dated by TCRdb to the early 2020s). Notes on the research overall: A total of under 250 trial participants underwent TCR sequencing, of whom about 200 had received two doses of AZD1222 and 26 had received two doses of the MenACWY control vaccine. Trial participants were enrolled into age subgroups of 18-55, 56-69 and 70-plus years, which contained about 150, 27 and 61 TCR-sequenced participants, respectively.

Reading the label with the study, this specimen's time point is: sample from adult after SARS-CoV-2 infection, after symptom onset. A couple of convalescent COVID-19 patients, sampled after symptom onset from adults with prior SARS-CoV-2 infection, were also TCR-sequenced for comparison. Comments on this clone: The target of this receptor is not known. Nothing much larger sits one base from this clone, and base qualities are not available.

The CDR3 spans 15 residues, from the cysteine through the phenylalanine. CDR3 DNA is the only sequence kept; it has 45 bases, read in frame from the first base. The germline V gene (reference sequence) yields LNHDA for CDR1 and SQIVND for CDR2. The germline ends are 14 bases apart after V is trimmed by 1 base and J by 5 bases. General study outcomes and caveats: CD4 TCRs associated with the vaccine covered the entire spike protein, and the dominant responses were in regions 160-218 and 743-854. Because no day 14 peak-response samples were available, the repertoires could be characterized only after the peak T cell response. Conclusions about previously exposed vaccinees are limited, since just 6 or 7 AZD1222 recipients were seropositive for SARS-CoV-2 at baseline. After two AZD1222 doses, spike-specific TCR breadth and depth were significantly higher than at day 0 and than in MenACWY recipients. The 56-69-year group was small, and its depth increase did not reach significance, likely because of low power. Nearly half of unique spike-specific TCRs reportedly recognized epitopes outside regions mutated in the B.1.351 and B.1.1.7 variants. Participants were mostly white British and included more females than males, and it was suggested by the authors that clonal diversity may have been underestimated.

The CDR3 regions of human TCRbeta chains were analyzed by immunosequencing. In the source study's methods: Repertoire TCRs were checked for matches against a reference library of SARS-CoV-2-specific TCRs that had been generated using the MIRA antigen-specificity platform. Breadth was defined as the fraction of unique TCRs that were SARS-CoV-2-associated, and depth was defined as the fraction of total T cells that were SARS-CoV-2-associated. Each spike-specific TCR was assigned to its reactive spike region and to a CD4 or CD8 class using the MIRA data. Log10-transformed breadth and depth values were compared by one-way ANOVA with Sidak's multiple comparisons tests. In its TCRdb copy, this immuneACCESS table keeps in-frame sequences only and misses some clones. Where compared with another copy, unresolved V genes explain less than half of these, and the others have no known cause. That table supplies the V and J calls and clone size; D and trimming were determined from the DNA. Here the sample has 140,000 to 150,000 clones; around 92% occur a single time. The ten largest make up about 12% of the sample.

The starting material was peripheral blood, obtained after recovery from COVID-19. Recombination joined TRBV19 with TRBJ1-1; the D gene is perhaps TRBD1, on 6 matching bases. The clonotype originates from an adult who had recovered from COVID-19. The CDR3 protein sequence reads: CASSIGQGGGTEAFF. The DNA sequence is given as TGTGCCAGTAGTATAGGGCAGGGAGGGGGAACTGAAGCTTTCTTT.